This is a list of T cell receptor beta chains from one sample in a study of blood T cells in healthy people across ages. TCRdb redid the calling of the 5' RACE reads with MiXCR, one entry per CDR3 protein. The data hold about 640,000 distinct CDR3 sequences, with around 54% observed a single time. Sequenced input: blood. The receptors come from a man in his 60s in good health. Each CDR3 is given with its conserved first and last residue. The order of the fields is CDR3 length, J gene, V gene, CDR3 protein.

CDR3 length: 17
J gene: TRBJ1-5
V gene: TRBV18
CDR3 protein: CASSPERAGGWASPQHF

CDR3 length: 13
J gene: TRBJ2-5
V gene: TRBV29-1
CDR3 protein: CSVDTGVQETQYF

CDR3 length: 13
J gene: TRBJ1-2
V gene: TRBV6-1
CDR3 protein: CASRTGVSYGYTF

CDR3 length: 13
J gene: TRBJ2-1
V gene: TRBV3-1
CDR3 protein: CASSQGRGNEQFF

CDR3 length: 16
J gene: TRBJ1-2
V gene: TRBV3-1
CDR3 protein: CANSLTQTGLGYGYTF

CDR3 length: 14
J gene: TRBJ2-5
V gene: TRBV20-1
CDR3 protein: CSAVDRRGGETQYF

CDR3 length: 17
J gene: TRBJ1-4
V gene: TRBV20-1
CDR3 protein: CSASGADRGLTNEKLFF

CDR3 length: 17
J gene: TRBJ2-3
V gene: TRBV5-1
CDR3 protein: CASSRGGGASSTDTQYF

CDR3 length: 15
J gene: TRBJ2-4
V gene: TRBV6-6
CDR3 protein: CASSYGTQAKNIQYF

CDR3 length: 12
J gene: TRBJ1-4
V gene: TRBV12-3/TRBV12-4
CDR3 protein: CASSPEAGKLFF

CDR3 length: 16
J gene: TRBJ2-3
V gene: TRBV12-3/TRBV12-4
CDR3 protein: CASSLGTGSSTDTQYF

CDR3 length: 13
J gene: TRBJ1-6
V gene: TRBV15
CDR3 protein: CATSKDYNSPLHF

CDR3 length: 15
J gene: TRBJ1-4
V gene: TRBV28
CDR3 protein: CASRQGGQANEKLFF

CDR3 length: 16
J gene: TRBJ2-3
V gene: TRBV24-1
CDR3 protein: CATSDLNAQGARTQYF

CDR3 length: 15
J gene: TRBJ2-4
V gene: TRBV18
CDR3 protein: CASSIGPRAGNEQYF

CDR3 length: 11
J gene: TRBJ2-2
V gene: TRBV10-3
CDR3 protein: CAIRYSGELFF

CDR3 length: 15
J gene: TRBJ1-5
V gene: TRBV19
CDR3 protein: CASGASHYSNQPQHF

CDR3 length: 16
J gene: TRBJ1-1
V gene: TRBV5-1
CDR3 protein: CASSPSRQGDNTEAFF

CDR3 length: 14
J gene: TRBJ2-1
V gene: TRBV20-1
CDR3 protein: CSATRQGLFNEQFF

CDR3 length: 14
J gene: TRBJ2-7
V gene: TRBV10-1
CDR3 protein: CASIPDRHAGEQYF

CDR3 length: 15
J gene: TRBJ1-2
V gene: TRBV27
CDR3 protein: CAGNFLAREDYGYTF

CDR3 length: 13
J gene: NA
V gene: TRBV10-2
CDR3 protein: CASKQGSGETQYF

CDR3 length: 14
J gene: TRBJ1-1
V gene: TRBV27
CDR3 protein: CASSLAGQNTEAFF

CDR3 length: 12
J gene: TRBJ1-2
V gene: TRBV29-1
CDR3 protein: CSVDRTNYGYTF

CDR3 length: 10
J gene: TRBJ2-7
V gene: TRBV20-1
CDR3 protein: CSASKEAQYF

CDR3 length: 16
J gene: NA
V gene: TRBV6-2/TRBV6-3
CDR3 protein: CASSRPPPGQGYEQYF

CDR3 length: 17
J gene: TRBJ2-7
V gene: TRBV7-9
CDR3 protein: CASSRGPTGAGSYEQYF

CDR3 length: 15
J gene: TRBJ1-2
V gene: TRBV6-1
CDR3 protein: CASSEELGPSSGYTF

CDR3 length: 14
J gene: TRBJ2-7
V gene: TRBV5-6
CDR3 protein: CASSSVTGHYEQYF

CDR3 length: 13
J gene: TRBJ1-6
V gene: TRBV28
CDR3 protein: CASSLGYNSPLHF

CDR3 length: 14
J gene: NA
V gene: TRBV12-3/TRBV12-4
CDR3 protein: CASSLTGTQETQYF

CDR3 length: 13
J gene: TRBJ2-7
V gene: TRBV12-3/TRBV12-4
CDR3 protein: CASSHGTTYEQYF

CDR3 length: 16
J gene: TRBJ1-5
V gene: TRBV28
CDR3 protein: CASSVTGTGSNQPQHF

CDR3 length: 15
J gene: TRBJ2-5
V gene: TRBV5-5
CDR3 protein: CASSSWTPGGETQYF

CDR3 length: 15
J gene: TRBJ2-3
V gene: TRBV7-2
CDR3 protein: CASTNTLTPGDTQYF

CDR3 length: 16
J gene: TRBJ1-2
V gene: TRBV5-6
CDR3 protein: CASSLSGAGLLYGYTF

CDR3 length: 13
J gene: TRBJ2-7
V gene: TRBV15
CDR3 protein: CATSRVQGYEQYF

CDR3 length: 14
J gene: TRBJ1-6
V gene: TRBV20-1
CDR3 protein: CSAREGGALSPLHF

CDR3 length: 16
J gene: TRBJ2-1
V gene: TRBV20-1
CDR3 protein: CSARDGRTRTYNEQFF

CDR3 length: 16
J gene: TRBJ2-7
V gene: TRBV6-5
CDR3 protein: CASSYSGGHVSYEQYF

CDR3 length: 14
J gene: TRBJ2-7
V gene: TRBV5-1
CDR3 protein: CASSVGGALYEQYF

CDR3 length: 15
J gene: TRBJ2-2
V gene: TRBV5-5
CDR3 protein: CASSLVRRNTGELFF

CDR3 length: 16
J gene: TRBJ2-1
V gene: TRBV9
CDR3 protein: CASSPRTSGSYNEQFF

CDR3 length: 15
J gene: TRBJ2-3
V gene: TRBV7-9
CDR3 protein: CASTPTGGFSDTRYF

CDR3 length: 14
J gene: NA
V gene: TRBV5-5
CDR3 protein: CASSPVGTGVEQYF

CDR3 length: 13
J gene: TRBJ1-2
V gene: TRBV2
CDR3 protein: CASSEQGYYGYTF

CDR3 length: 13
J gene: TRBJ2-1
V gene: TRBV24-1
CDR3 protein: CATSDPGTAEQFF

CDR3 length: 13
J gene: TRBJ2-7
V gene: TRBV20-1
CDR3 protein: CSALSRVSYEQYF

CDR3 length: 14
J gene: TRBJ2-1
V gene: TRBV29-1
CDR3 protein: CSVEGTFSYNEQFF

CDR3 length: 13
J gene: TRBJ2-7
V gene: TRBV20-1
CDR3 protein: CSASKTGTYEQYF

CDR3 length: 16
J gene: NA
V gene: TRBV21-1
CDR3 protein: CASRTDRTGSSYEQYF

CDR3 length: 16
J gene: TRBJ2-1
V gene: TRBV5-1
CDR3 protein: CASSQSGTGTYNEQFF

CDR3 length: 15
J gene: TRBJ2-7
V gene: TRBV20-1
CDR3 protein: CSAHLRGPYQETQYF

CDR3 length: 12
J gene: TRBJ2-5
V gene: TRBV29-1
CDR3 protein: CSVETIGETQYF

CDR3 length: 13
J gene: TRBJ2-1
V gene: TRBV7-9
CDR3 protein: CASSFISLDEQFF

CDR3 length: 13
J gene: TRBJ2-3
V gene: TRBV29-1
CDR3 protein: CSVDSSSTDTQYF

CDR3 length: 14
J gene: TRBJ2-7
V gene: TRBV5-1
CDR3 protein: CASSPEGTDYEQYF